This TCR beta chain was recorded in a study of cytomegalovirus exposure and HLA in healthy donors. V was cut by 0 bases and J by 0 bases, with 13 bases left in between. Germline V gene sequence: CDR1 SGHNT, CDR2 YYREEE (reference sequence). The CDR3 totals 16 residues. PCR involved 60 Vbeta and 13 Jbeta primers. Only in-frame clones appear in the TCRdb table, and some are missing; sequencing was by immunoSEQ multiplex PCR. Altogether some 90,000 clones are present, over 75% being singletons, with the ten largest covering around 6%. The J gene is TRBJ2-7, the V gene TRBV5-4; D unresolved. The receptor was derived from a female donor in good health and CMV-seronegative. The sample taken for sequencing was PBMCs. The CDR3 protein is CASSLAGGASSYEQYF. Here the CDR3 DNA reads TGTGCCAGCAGCTTGGCCGGTGGTGCTAGCTCCTACGAGCAGTACTTC.